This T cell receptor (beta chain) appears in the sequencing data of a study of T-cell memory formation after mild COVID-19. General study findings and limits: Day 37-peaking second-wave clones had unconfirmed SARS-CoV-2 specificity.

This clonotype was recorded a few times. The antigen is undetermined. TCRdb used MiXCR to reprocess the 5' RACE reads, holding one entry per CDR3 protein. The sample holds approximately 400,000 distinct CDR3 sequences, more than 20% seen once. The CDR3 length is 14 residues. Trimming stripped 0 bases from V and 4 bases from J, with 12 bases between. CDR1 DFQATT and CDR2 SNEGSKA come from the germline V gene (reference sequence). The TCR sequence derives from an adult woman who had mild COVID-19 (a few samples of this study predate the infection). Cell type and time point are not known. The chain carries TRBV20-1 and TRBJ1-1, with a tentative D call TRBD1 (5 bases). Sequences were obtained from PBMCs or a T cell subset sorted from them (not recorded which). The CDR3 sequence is CSARDSQGSTEAFF. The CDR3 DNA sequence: TGCAGTGCTAGAGATTCGCAGGGCTCCACTGAAGCTTTCTTT.